Following are 23 T cell receptor beta chains from one sample sequenced in a study of siplizumab effects on memory and regulatory T cells. Here immunoSEQ multiplex PCR was the method, and the copy in TCRdb shows in-frame clones only, minus some. Of under 100,000 clones detected, 90% to 95% appear once; the ten largest clones hold around 1.5%. Sample: non-Treg CD4+ T cells sorted from blood. These receptors were collected from a human donor in good health.

The rearrangement joins TRBV7-6 to TRBJ1-2; unclear D gene. CDR3 length: 14 residues. Germline loops: CDR1 SGHVS, CDR2 FNYEAQ. Trimming took 5 bases from V and 2 from J, leaving 12 bases between them. The CDR3 DNA follows: TGTGCCAGCAGCCTGACCTACACAAACTATGGCTACACCTTC. It is translated as CASSLTYTNYGYTF.

The V call is TRBV2, the J call TRBJ2-1; D may match TRBD1 or TRBD2 (5 bases each). V was trimmed by 1 base and J by 6 bases, leaving 16 bases between them. The germline V gene has CDR1 SNHLY and CDR2 FYNNEI. The CDR3 is made up of 16 amino acids. The CDR3 protein is CASSEVKPGGGNEQFF. In DNA, the CDR3 is TGTGCCAGCAGTGAAGTTAAGCCCGGTGGGGGCAATGAGCAGTTCTTC.

The V gene is TRBV20-1, the J gene TRBJ2-7, with a possible D match to TRBD2 (5 bases). Between the trimmed V and J ends, which lost 3 bases and 6 bases, there was a span of 6 bases. Germline values: CDR1 DFQATT, CDR2 SNEGSKA (reference sequence). The CDR3 loop spans 10 amino acids. The CDR3 region is CSAREVEQYF. CDR3 in DNA: TGCAGTGCTAGGGAGGTCGAGCAGTACTTC.

The chain couples TRBV30 to TRBJ2-2; D is unclear. Germline assignment: CDR1 GTSNPN and CDR2 SVGIG (reference sequence). Trimming shortened V by 0 bases and J by 4 bases, and 6 bases separated the two germline ends. This CDR3 is built from 13 residues. The CDR3: CAWSVRSTGELFF. The CDR3 DNA reads as TGTGCCTGGAGTGTACGCAGCACCGGGGAGCTGTTTTTT.

V gene TRBV5-4 combines with J gene TRBJ2-5; unclear D gene. The CDR3 loop spans 14 amino acids. V lost 2 bases and J 1 base, leaving 9 bases between the germline ends. Germline V gene data show CDR1 as SGHNT and CDR2 as YYREEE (reference sequence). In DNA, the CDR3 is TGTGCCAGCAGCTTTGCGGCACCCCAAGAGACCCAGTACTTC. Encoded protein: CASSFAAPQETQYF. Based on the CDR3 plus reference TRBV5-4 and TRBJ2-5, the full variable domain is ETGVTQSPTHLIKTRGQQVTLRCSSQSGHNTVSWYQQALGQGPQFIFQYYREEENGRGNFPPRFSGLQFPNYSSELNVNALELDDSALYLCASSFAAPQETQYFGPGTRLLVL.

This clone has a single count. J is TRBJ1-2 and V is TRBV28, with TRBD1 as a possible D gene (5 bases). Per germline, CDR1 MDHEN and CDR2 SYDVKM. The CDR3 length is 15 residues. Trimming pared 7 bases from V and 4 bases from J, leaving 19 bases between. The CDR3 DNA reads TGTGCCAGCACCCTTGGGGGTGGGAACACCTATGGCTACACCTTC. Its protein product is CASTLGGGNTYGYTF.

This clone was seen once. The chain uses TRBV25-1 and TRBJ2-7; D may be TRBD2 (6 bases). Between the trimmed V and J ends, which lost 5 bases and 1 base, there was a span of 12 bases. Germline V gene data show CDR1 as MGHDK and CDR2 as SYGVNS. The CDR3 loop spans 14 amino acids. The CDR3 bases are TGTGCCAGCAGTCCGCCCGCGGGGTCCTACGAGCAGTACTTC. It specifies CASSPPAGSYEQYF.

CDR3 DNA: TGTGCCAGCAGTGGGTCAACGTGGGGAGCTTTCTTT. This translates into CASSGSTWGAFF. The chain links TRBV25-1 to TRBJ1-1; D gene uncertain. The CDR3 loop spans 12 amino acids. Germline V gene lookup returns CDR1 MGHDK and CDR2 SYGVNS. V was cut by 4 bases and J by 10 bases, with 13 bases left in between.

J is TRBJ2-7 and V is TRBV2; TRBD1 or TRBD2 may be the D gene (5 bases each). Trimming left V 6 bases short and J 0 bases short, with 12 bases between. This CDR3 has 14 amino acids. Per germline, CDR1 SNHLY and CDR2 FYNNEI. The CDR3 loop is CASRGTASSYEQYF. The CDR3 DNA sequence: TGTGCCAGCAGGGGGACGGCGAGCTCCTACGAGCAGTACTTC.

The chain recombines TRBV7-8 with TRBJ2-7; 8 nucleotides match TRBD1. Germline V gene data show CDR1 as SGHVS and CDR2 as FQNEAQ. Unmatched junction bases numbered 13, after V lost 5 bases and J lost 7 bases. The CDR3 extends over 15 amino acids. CDR3 in amino acids: CASSPGQGGVVEQYF. The CDR3, as DNA: TGTGCCAGCAGCCCAGGACAGGGTGGGGTTGTGGAGCAGTACTTC.

The rearrangement uses TRBV9 and TRBJ2-2, with 8 bases identical to TRBD2. This CDR3 comprises 15 residues. Germline V gene sequence: CDR1 SGDLS, CDR2 YYNGEE. J gave up 7 bases and V 2 bases, and 7 bases lay outside the gene matches. CDR3 sequence reads: CASSVLAGAVGELFF. The CDR3 nucleotides are TGTGCCAGCAGCGTCCTAGCGGGCGCCGTCGGGGAGCTGTTTTTT.

The chain couples TRBV5-4 to TRBJ2-1; D assignment may be TRBD1 or TRBD2 (5 bases each). Between the trimmed V and J ends, which lost 2 bases and 5 bases, there was a span of 14 bases. The CDR3 is 15 residues long. CDR1 and CDR2 (germline): SGHNT, YYREEE (reference sequence). The CDR3 sequence: CASSFPGEGHNEQFF. CDR3 in DNA: TGTGCCAGCAGCTTCCCCGGAGAGGGGCACAATGAGCAGTTCTTC.

This chain connects TRBV15 to TRBJ2-5; D call uncertain. Per the germline V gene, CDR1 is LNHNV and CDR2 is YYDKDF (reference sequence). V lost 5 bases and J lost 5, with 18 bases in between. This CDR3 spans 15 amino acids. CDR3 coding DNA: TGTGCCACCAGCTCGATCGACTTACATTTGGAGACCCAGTACTTC. This codes for CATSSIDLHLETQYF.

The genes are TRBV5-1 and TRBJ2-3; TRBD2 might be the D (5 bases). The CDR3 extends over 15 amino acids. The germline V gene has CDR1 SGHRS and CDR2 YFSETQ. Trimming cost V 7 bases and J 1 base, with 16 bases left between them. CDR3 DNA: TGCGCCAGCTATCTCGGGGATGGCGGCACAGATACGCAGTATTTT. Translating it yields CASYLGDGGTDTQYF.

The chain recombines TRBV6-5 with TRBJ1-2; the D gene is possibly TRBD1 (5 bases). The CDR3 is made up of 15 amino acids. V shed 0 bases and J shed 2 bases, with 10 bases lying between them. The germline gives CDR1 MNHEY, CDR2 SVGAGI. CDR3 nucleotide sequence: TGTGCCAGCAGTTACTCGAGAGGGGCAAACTATGGCTACACCTTC. Encoded protein: CASSYSRGANYGYTF.

The rearrangement joins TRBV15 to TRBJ1-4; no definite D call. The ends were cut back, 0 bases at V and 3 bases at J, with 8 bases in the middle. The length of the CDR3 is 15 residues. Germline CDR1 reads LNHNV; CDR2 reads YYDKDF (reference sequence). CDR3 coding DNA: TGTGCCACCAGCAGAGACGGTACGGCTAATGAAAAACTGTTTTTT. This sequence encodes CATSRDGTANEKLFF.

The chain employs TRBV29-1 and TRBJ1-1; no clear D. The CDR3 is 15 residues long. Per the germline V gene, CDR1 is SQVTM and CDR2 is ANQGSEA. The germline V and J ends were trimmed by 1 base and 4 bases, with 16 bases remaining between them. The DNA of the CDR3 is TGCAGCGTTGAAGTTCGGTCTACACTGAGCACTGAAGCTTTCTTT. Encoded protein: CSVEVRSTLSTEAFF.

In nucleotides, the CDR3 is TGTGCCAGCAGCTTGGGGTTTAGCGCAAGCTCCTACAATGAGCAGTTCTTC. This sequence encodes CASSLGFSASSYNEQFF. J is TRBJ2-1 and V is TRBV5-8, with D perhaps TRBD2 (5 bases). Germline V CDR1 and CDR2: SGHTS, YDEGEE. This CDR3 is 17 amino acids long. V dropped 0 bases and J dropped 0 bases, with 13 bases sitting between them.

The CDR3 DNA reads as TGTGCCAGCAGCGACAGGGCAACTGGGGCCAACGTCCTGACTTTC. Translating it yields CASSDRATGANVLTF. The chain recombines TRBV25-1 with TRBJ2-6; 7 bases line up with TRBD1. The V segment lost 6 bases and the J segment 2 bases; nucleotides outside the gene matches: 4. The CDR3 totals 15 residues. Germline assignment: CDR1 MGHDK and CDR2 SYGVNS.

The chain uses TRBV9 and TRBJ2-7; D is undetermined. The V end lost 4 bases, the J end lost 0 bases, and 20 bases lay between the germline ends. Germline assignment: CDR1 SGDLS and CDR2 YYNGEE. The CDR3 has 17 amino acids. The CDR3 spells CASSPVGGGKSSYEQYF. The CDR3 DNA reads as TGTGCCAGCAGCCCAGTAGGCGGTGGAAAGAGCTCCTACGAGCAGTACTTC.

Here the CDR3 reads CASSSNFGTAYNEQFF. For the CDR3, the DNA is TGTGCCAGCAGCTCGAACTTCGGGACAGCCTACAATGAGCAGTTCTTC. This chain joins TRBV5-4 and TRBJ2-1; 7 bases line up with TRBD1. Germline V gene sequence: CDR1 SGHNT, CDR2 YYREEE (reference sequence). The CDR3 runs 16 residues. V trimming: 3 bases; J trimming: 2 bases; junction bases outside the gene matches: 8.

The chain links TRBV6-6 to TRBJ2-1; 9 positions match TRBD1. CDR3 size: 16 residues. V dropped 3 bases and J dropped 3; count of bases not matched to a gene: 6. The germline V gene encodes CDR1 MNHNY and CDR2 SVGAGI (reference sequence). CDR3 nucleotides: TGTGCCAGCAGTTATATTCCGGGACAGGGCTACAATGAGCAGTTCTTC. This translates into CASSYIPGQGYNEQFF.

The CDR3 DNA follows: TGTGCCACCAAATCCCCCCATAGCATATACGGCTACACCTTC. This encodes CATKSPHSIYGYTF. The chain combines TRBV19 with TRBJ1-2; no firm D call. The length of the CDR3 is 14 residues. V was clipped by 10 bases and J by 8 bases, with 23 bases between them. Germline V gene sequence: CDR1 LNHDA, CDR2 SQIVND (reference sequence).